This T cell receptor (beta chain) was documented in a study of T cell changes during pregnancy in multiple sclerosis. Repertoires were generated with immunoSEQ multiplex PCR, while TCRdb's copy carries only in-frame clones and drops some. The table has tens of thousands of clones, about 90% seen once. The sequence came from a female donor with multiple sclerosis, enrolled in a pregnancy study. The specimen was CD4+ T cells from peripheral blood mononuclear cells, collected before pregnancy.

The DNA of the CDR3 is TGTGCCAGTAGTGGGACTCCCTACGAGCAGTACTTC. It codes for CASSGTPYEQYF. The V call is TRBV19, the J call TRBJ2-7; D possibly corresponds to TRBD2 (6 bases). The CDR3 loop spans 12 amino acids. Trimming removed 5 bases from V and 2 bases from J, with 7 bases in between. The V gene's germline CDR1 is LNHDA and CDR2 SQIVND (reference sequence).